These T cell receptor beta chains were read from a single sample in a study of OX40 agonist ivuxolimab in advanced cancers. Some clones are missing from TCRdb's copy, which holds only in-frame ones; the method was immunoSEQ multiplex PCR. The sample records more than 35,000 clones, 70% to 80% being singletons. Sequencing was performed on CD4+ or CD8+ T cells sorted from blood, taken in a trial of the OX40 agonist ivuxolimab. The source is an adult with an advanced solid tumor such as melanoma, head and neck, liver or kidney cancer. CDR3s include the opening cysteine and the closing phenylalanine or tryptophan. The order of the fields is clone size, J gene, V gene, D gene, CDR3 DNA, CDR3 protein. The D gene is left open where the match is weak. Only part of the rows carry a size: once, few, many, or a class if the clone is expanded.

.	TRBJ2-7	TRBV27	TRBD1	TGTGCCAGCAGTTTATCTCGACAGGGCTACGAGCAGTACTTC	CASSLSRQGYEQYF
.	TRBJ2-7	TRBV15	.	TGTGCCACCAGCAGAGCCCACGAGCAGTACTTC	CATSRAHEQYF
.	TRBJ1-2	TRBV28	TRBD1	TGTGCCAGCGCAGAGGACAGGGTGATGGCTAACTATGGCTACACCTTC	CASAEDRVMANYGYTF
.	TRBJ1-1	TRBV4-1	.	TGCGCCAGCAGCCCCCAGACAGATATGAACACTGAAGCTTTCTTT	CASSPQTDMNTEAFF
.	TRBJ1-4	TRBV6-6	TRBD1	TGTGCCAGCAGTTACTCGGGACAGCTGTTTTTT	CASSYSGQLFF
.	TRBJ2-7	TRBV2	.	TGTGCCAGCAGTGAACGGGAGTTTGAGCACTTC	CASSEREFEHF
.	TRBJ1-4	TRBV4-2	.	TGTGCCAGCAGCATGACGCGGACTAATGAAAAACTGTTTTTT	CASSMTRTNEKLFF
.	TRBJ2-1	TRBV30	.	TGTGCCTGGAGCCCAGGGGTCACAGGAGGGGAGCAGTTCTTC	CAWSPGVTGGEQFF
.	TRBJ2-7	TRBV2	.	TGTGCCAGCAGTGGAACAGATTCCTACGAGCAGTACTTC	CASSGTDSYEQYF
.	TRBJ1-2	TRBV15	.	TGTGCCACCAGCAGGGGAAATGGCTACACCTTC	CATSRGNGYTF
.	TRBJ2-1	TRBV27	.	TGTGCCAGCAGTCCCCCGCTGGCGGAGCAGTTCTTC	CASSPPLAEQFF
.	TRBJ2-5	TRBV30	TRBD2	TGTGCCTGGAGCGGGGTAGCGGGAGGACAAGAGACCCAGTACTTC	CAWSGVAGGQETQYF
medium-sized	TRBJ1-1	TRBV9	.	TGTGCCAGCAGCGTAGGGGGAGACACTGAAGCTTTCTTT	CASSVGGDTEAFF
.	TRBJ2-1	TRBV10-2	.	TGCGCCAGCAGTGAGGCTATAGGGCAGGGCGGAGGTGAGCAGTTCTTC	CASSEAIGQGGGEQFF
.	TRBJ2-7	TRBV27	.	TGTGCCAGCAGTCCCTCGGGCGGGGATCGGGCCTACGAGCAGTACTTC	CASSPSGGDRAYEQYF
.	TRBJ2-7	TRBV6-5	TRBD2	TGTGCCAGCAGTTACGGCAGACTAGCTGGCGAGCAGTACTTC	CASSYGRLAGEQYF
.	TRBJ2-5	TRBV15	TRBD1	TGTGCCACCAGCGTTACCCCGACTGACAGGGTCCGTTACTACCAAGAGACCCAGTACTTC	CATSVTPTDRVRYYQETQYF
.	TRBJ1-1	TRBV30	.	TGTGCCTGGATGATCGGGGTCGGGAACACTGAAGCTTTCTTT	CAWMIGVGNTEAFF
.	TRBJ2-3	TRBV9	TRBD2	TGTGCCAGCAGCCCGGGTAGCGGGAGATCAGATACGCAGTATTTT	CASSPGSGRSDTQYF
.	TRBJ1-1	TRBV28	.	TGTGCCAGCAGCCCCCCCCCACTGTACGAAGATTTCACTGAAGCTTTCTTT	CASSPPPLYEDFTEAFF
few	TRBJ1-1	TRBV4-1	TRBD1	TGCGCCAGCAGTCCGACAGGGAGCACTGAAGCTTTCTTT	CASSPTGSTEAFF
medium-sized	TRBJ1-1	TRBV27	TRBD1	TGTGCCAGCAGCAGAACAGGGCTAAGGGGGCACACTGAAGCTTTCTTT	CASSRTGLRGHTEAFF
few	TRBJ2-7	TRBV23-1	.	TGCGCCAGCAGTCAAAGCGCCGGACTGACGGGGGGCAGCGAGCAGTACTTC	CASSQSAGLTGGSEQYF
once	TRBJ2-1	TRBV28	.	TGTGCCAGCAGGTACCACAACTCCTACAATGAGCAGTTCTTC	CASRYHNSYNEQFF
.	TRBJ2-7	TRBV7-8	TRBD2	TGTGCCAGCAGCCGGGGGGTCGGGGACGAGCAGTACTTC	CASSRGVGDEQYF